The 28 T cell receptor beta chains below come from one sample, sequenced in a study of T cell repertoires in cytomegalovirus infection. In TCRdb, the reads were re-called with MiXCR into one record per CDR3 protein. The sample records roughly 760,000 distinct CDR3 sequences, roughly 35% being singletons. The material sequenced was PBMCs. These receptors originate from a human donor in good health (CMV status not recorded). Some clones in this sample may be carry-over from other donors' samples.

V is TRBV14 and J is TRBJ1-6; possible D gene TRBD1, 5 bases. V was clipped by 2 bases and J by 7 bases, with 12 bases between them. The germline V gene has CDR1 SGHDN and CDR2 FVKESK. CDR3 length equals 15 residues. This CDR3 is CASSQWGLGNSPLHF. The DNA for the CDR3 is TGTGCCAGCAGCCAATGGGGCTTGGGAAATTCACCCCTCCACTTT.

The chain employs TRBV30 and TRBJ1-1; D not certain. The CDR3 consists of 14 residues. Trimming took 0 bases from V and 0 from J, leaving 8 bases between them. Germline V gene data show CDR1 as GTSNPN and CDR2 as SVGIG (reference sequence). CDR3 residues: CAWSVHRVNTEAFF. The CDR3 coding sequence is TGTGCCTGGAGTGTACATCGAGTGAACACTGAAGCTTTCTTT.

This chain joins TRBV28 and TRBJ2-4; D may be TRBD2 (5 bases). Germline CDR1 and CDR2: MDHEN and SYDVKM. The CDR3 covers 14 residues. V was clipped by 7 bases and J by 8 bases, with 18 bases between them. CDR3 sequence reads: CASTPGRPGDIQYF. For the CDR3, the DNA is TGTGCCAGCACCCCCGGTCGGCCCGGGGACATTCAGTACTTC.

This clonotype was detected a few times. CDR3 sequence reads: CASSRSLALSRGYTF. CDR3 DNA: TGTGCCAGCAGTCGAAGCTTAGCCCTCTCGAGAGGCTACACCTTC. The rearrangement joins TRBV6-2 or TRBV6-3 to TRBJ1-2; D ambiguous. This CDR3 is 15 amino acids long. Germline CDR1 MNHEY, CDR2 SVGEGT. V lost 5 bases and J lost 8, with 21 bases in between.

This clonotype was seen only a few times. The V call is TRBV6-1, the J call TRBJ2-7; the match to TRBD1 covers 9 bases. The CDR3 sequence is 14 residues long. CDR1 and CDR2 (germline): MNHNS, SASEGT. V dropped 6 bases and J dropped 6; count of bases not matched to a gene: 9. CDR3 protein: CASRSGTGRFEQYF. The DNA of the CDR3 is TGTGCCAGCAGGTCCGGGACAGGGAGGTTCGAGCAGTACTTC.

The chain recombines TRBV7-3 with TRBJ1-4; maybe TRBD1 (5 bases). With 7 bases removed from V and 4 bases from J, the gap between germline ends came to 28 bases. In germline, CDR1 is SGHTA, CDR2 FQGTGA. The CDR3 consists of 19 residues. CDR3 in DNA: TGTGCCAGCACCCTACGTATTGGGCAGGGACGACACGTTAATGAAAAACTGTTTTTT. It yields the protein CASTLRIGQGRHVNEKLFF.

This clonotype was counted between two and nine times. The gene calls are TRBV20-1 and TRBJ2-3, with a weak D call TRBD2 (6 bases). The CDR3 covers 17 residues. V was shortened by 4 bases and J by 0 bases, with 20 bases between the two germline ends. The germline V gene encodes CDR1 DFQATT and CDR2 SNEGSKA (reference sequence). CDR3 coding DNA: TGCAGTGCTATCCTGCTAGTGGAGGGATCTAGCACAGATACGCAGTATTTT. It encodes CSAILLVEGSSTDTQYF.

Note on this clonotype: This may be a read error: a much more frequent sequence differs by one nucleotide. The J gene is TRBJ2-5, the V gene TRBV6-2 or TRBV6-3; 10 positions match TRBD1. The CDR3 runs 16 residues. Per germline, CDR1 MNHEY and CDR2 SVGEGT. This CDR3 is CARSYRPGTGEETQYF. CDR3 nucleotides: TGTGCCCGCAGTTACAGGCCGGGGACAGGGGAAGAGACCCAGTACTTC.

The gene calls are TRBV28 and TRBJ1-5, with D hard to call. V was clipped by 4 bases and J by 4 bases, with 11 bases between them. Germline CDR1 and CDR2: MDHEN and SYDVKM. This CDR3 has 14 amino acids. CDR3 residues: CASSSGVKNQPQHF. The CDR3 DNA is TGTGCCAGCAGTTCTGGGGTCAAGAATCAGCCCCAGCATTTT.

CDR3 bases: TGTGCCAGCAGGGGGACTAGAGAAGAGACCCAGTACTTC. It encodes CASRGTREETQYF. V and J are TRBV4-2 and TRBJ2-5, with 8 bases lining up with TRBD2. The J segment lost 3 bases and the V segment lost 6 bases, leaving 3 bases of the junction unmatched. This CDR3 contains 13 residues. From germline, CDR1 is LGHNA and CDR2 YNFKEQ.

This clonotype has just a few counts. The genes are TRBV14 and TRBJ1-4, with no clear D. Trimming took 1 base from V and 5 from J, leaving 11 bases between them. Germline V gene sequence: CDR1 SGHDN, CDR2 FVKESK. This CDR3 is built from 15 residues. The CDR3 loop is CASSQGPGRNEKLFF. As DNA, the CDR3 is TGTGCCAGCAGCCAAGGCCCCGGGAGAAATGAAAAACTGTTTTTT.

The chain carries TRBV20-1 and TRBJ1-4; tentatively, D is TRBD1 (6 bases). Trimming cost V 3 bases and J 6 bases, with 20 bases left between them. The CDR3 consists of 16 residues. Per the germline V gene, CDR1 is DFQATT and CDR2 is SNEGSKA (reference sequence). The CDR3 region has the DNA TGCAGTGCTAGGAGGGGCCAACAGGGTATGGATGAAAAACTGTTTTTT. This encodes CSARRGQQGMDEKLFF.

V gene TRBV28 combines with J gene TRBJ2-3, with a weak D call TRBD2 (6 bases). The V gene lost 3 bases and the J gene lost 3 bases, with 19 bases spanning the gap. The germline V gene has CDR1 MDHEN and CDR2 SYDVKM. The CDR3 totals 17 residues. CDR3 sequence (DNA): TGTGCCAGCAGTTTCCTCCCCCCAGCGGGCGGGACAGATACGCAGTATTTT. Protein product: CASSFLPPAGGTDTQYF.

This clonotype has just a few counts. This chain connects TRBV29-1 to TRBJ1-2, with D unclear. The CDR3 runs to 11 residues. Germline V gene sequence: CDR1 SQVTM, CDR2 ANQGSEA. V shed 3 bases and J shed 6 bases, with 8 bases lying between them. The CDR3 spells CSVDWGNGYTF. In DNA, the CDR3 is TGCAGCGTTGACTGGGGAAATGGCTACACCTTC.

This clonotype appeared a few times. The chain combines TRBV27 with TRBJ1-1, with 8 positions matching TRBD1. This CDR3 spans 15 amino acids. CDR1 is MNHEY and CDR2 is SMNVEV in the germline V gene (reference sequence). J gave up 6 bases and V 1 base, and 7 bases lay outside the gene matches. The CDR3 here is CASSLWRQGKAEAFF. The CDR3 DNA sequence: TGTGCCAGCAGTTTATGGCGACAGGGGAAGGCTGAAGCTTTCTTT.

This clonotype was seen only once. Since a much larger clone is just one base distant, this may be a read error. The chain links TRBV7-2 to TRBJ1-3; D is uncertain. This CDR3 region has 14 residues. The germline V gene encodes CDR1 SGHTA and CDR2 FQGNSA. The DNA for the CDR3 is TGTGCCAACAGCTTAAAAAGGACTGGAAACACCATATATTTT. It yields the protein CANSLKRTGNTIYF. Together with reference TRBV7-2 and TRBJ1-3, the CDR3 gives the full variable domain: GAGVSQSPSNKVTEKGKDVELRCDPISGHTALYWYRQSLGQGLEFLIYFQGNSAPDKSGLPSDRFSAERTGGSVSTLTIQRTQQEDSAVYLCANSLKRTGNTIYFGEGSWLTVV.

V and J are TRBV5-1 and TRBJ1-2; the match to TRBD1 covers 7 bases. Unmatched junction bases numbered 7, after V lost 4 bases and J lost 4 bases. The CDR3 has 14 amino acids. Germline CDR1 SGHRS, CDR2 YFSETQ. CDR3 coding DNA: TGCGCCAGCAGCGAGGGGGACAGCTCCTATGGCTACACCTTC. Protein: CASSEGDSSYGYTF. Looking up the rest from reference TRBV5-1 and TRBJ1-2 gives the full variable domain: KAGVTQTPRYLIKTRGQQVTLSCSPISGHRSVSWYQQTPGQGLQFLFEYFSETQRNKGNFPGRFSGRQFSNSRSEMNVSTLELGDSALYLCASSEGDSSYGYTFGSGTRLTVV.

V usage is TRBV5-1 and J usage is TRBJ1-1; 7 nucleotides match TRBD1. From germline, CDR1 is SGHRS and CDR2 YFSETQ. V was clipped by 4 bases and J by 5 bases; unmatched bases: 14. The CDR3 spans 16 residues. CDR3 nucleotides: TGCGCCAGCAGCCCTACCAACTGGGACAGTAGAACTGAAGCTTTCTTT. It specifies CASSPTNWDSRTEAFF.

The chain links TRBV6-6 to TRBJ1-2; D not certain. Germline V lookup: CDR1 MNHNY, CDR2 SVGAGI (reference sequence). This CDR3 region has 13 residues. The ends were cut back, 2 bases at V and 8 bases at J, with 12 bases in the middle. The CDR3 loop reads CASSYDGIWGYTF. The DNA for the CDR3 is TGTGCCAGCAGTTACGATGGCATCTGGGGCTACACCTTC.

The rearrangement uses TRBV19 and TRBJ1-1; D not resolved. The CDR3 is 14 amino acids. CDR1 is LNHDA and CDR2 is SQIVND in the germline V gene (reference sequence). Deletions cut 4 bases from V and 0 bases from J, with 9 bases between. CDR3 amino acids: CASSRYQLNTEAFF. CDR3 DNA sequence: TGTGCCAGTAGTAGATATCAGTTGAACACTGAAGCTTTCTTT.

The chain carries TRBV27 and TRBJ2-5, with D unclear. This CDR3 has 13 amino acids. Germline V gene data show CDR1 as MNHEY and CDR2 as SMNVEV (reference sequence). Trimming pared 4 bases from V and 5 bases from J, leaving 11 bases between. The CDR3 DNA reads TGTGCCAGCAGTTCAAGGTTGGGGGAGACCCAGTACTTC. It codes for CASSSRLGETQYF.

Ten or more counts support this clonotype. The chain joins TRBV7-9 to TRBJ2-1; D gene ambiguous. V lost 5 bases to trimming and J lost 6 bases, with 8 bases between them. CDR1 is SEHNR and CDR2 is FQNEAQ in the germline V gene (reference sequence). CDR3 size: 12 residues. CDR3 residues: CASSTRFNEQFF. The CDR3 bases are TGTGCCAGCAGCACTCGGTTCAATGAGCAGTTCTTC.

The genes are TRBV20-1 and TRBJ2-7, with TRBD2 identical over 7 bases. V lost 7 bases to trimming and J lost 5 bases; unmatched junction nucleotides: 8. Germline V lookup: CDR1 DFQATT, CDR2 SNEGSKA (reference sequence). The CDR3 sequence is 12 residues long. CDR3 DNA: TGCAGTGGATACCGGGACTACCACGAGCAGTACTTC. It encodes CSGYRDYHEQYF.

V is TRBV11-2 and J is TRBJ2-1; D is possibly TRBD1 (5 bases). Trimming shortened V by 7 bases and J by 0 bases, and 13 bases separated the two germline ends. CDR3 length: 15 amino acids. Germline V gene data show CDR1 as SGHAT and CDR2 as FQNNGV. The chain's CDR3 is CASNPRDSSYNEQFF. The DNA for the CDR3 is TGTGCCAGCAACCCCAGGGATAGCTCCTACAATGAGCAGTTCTTC.

This clonotype appeared a few times. The rearrangement uses TRBV6-6 and TRBJ1-3, with TRBD1 matching over 9 bases. J gave up 6 bases and V 5 bases, and 5 bases lay outside the gene matches. Germline CDR1 and CDR2: MNHNY and SVGAGI (reference sequence). The CDR3 loop spans 14 amino acids. The CDR3 sequence: CASSRTGVENTIYF. CDR3 nucleotides: TGTGCCAGCAGTCGGACAGGGGTAGAAAACACCATATATTTT.

This rearrangement joins TRBV28 to TRBJ2-1; D is undetermined. The germline CDR1 and CDR2 sequences are MDHEN and SYDVKM. Trimming removed 2 bases from V and 0 bases from J, with 5 bases in between. The CDR3 contains 14 residues. This chain's CDR3 is CASSLLTSYNEQFF. In DNA form, the CDR3 reads TGTGCCAGCAGTTTACTAACCTCCTACAATGAGCAGTTCTTC.

This chain links TRBV19 with TRBJ1-3; D is perhaps TRBD1 (5 bases). V was trimmed by 3 bases and J by 1 base, leaving 16 bases between them. The length of the CDR3 is 17 residues. Germline loops: CDR1 LNHDA, CDR2 SQIVND (reference sequence). The CDR3 loop is CASSIFGGESSGNTIYF. In DNA, the CDR3 is TGTGCCAGTAGTATCTTTGGAGGGGAATCATCTGGAAACACCATATATTTT. Full variable domain (rest looked up from reference TRBV19 and TRBJ1-3): DGGITQSPKYLFRKEGQNVTLSCEQNLNHDAMYWYRQDPGQGLRLIYYSQIVNDFQKGDIAEGYSVSREKKESFPLTVTSAQKNPTAFYLCASSIFGGESSGNTIYFGEGSWLTVV.

This clonotype came up many times. V is TRBV7-8 and J is TRBJ1-1; a weak D match, TRBD1 (6 bases). Germline V gene lookup returns CDR1 SGHVS and CDR2 FQNEAQ. The CDR3 consists of 17 residues. Deletions cut 2 bases from V and 4 bases from J, with 20 bases between. For the CDR3, the DNA is TGTGCCAGCAGCTTAAAGGTTTCGTTGAGGGGGAGCACTGAAGCTTTCTTT. Its protein is CASSLKVSLRGSTEAFF.